The next 21 T cell receptor beta chains were all read from a single sample in a study of blood T cell repertoires in COVID-19. Some clones are missing from TCRdb's copy, which holds only in-frame ones; the method was immunoSEQ multiplex PCR. The sample lists a few hundred thousand clones, over 85% seen once, with less than 3% in the top ten. The sample was PBMCs or T cells enriched from blood (not recorded which). The receptors originated from a woman aged 45-60 years who had been exposed to COVID-19.

V usage is TRBV19 and J usage is TRBJ2-7; a possible D gene is TRBD1 (6 bases). V gave up 4 bases and J gave up 1 base, with 17 bases separating them. From germline, CDR1 is LNHDA and CDR2 SQIVND (reference sequence). CDR3 length: 16 amino acids. The DNA of the CDR3 is TGTGCCAGTAGTAGGAGGACAGACCGGGTTTCCTACGAGCAGTACTTC. It encodes CASSRRTDRVSYEQYF.

V usage is TRBV6-5 and J usage is TRBJ2-4, with TRBD1 matching over 10 bases. The CDR3 contains 13 residues. Germline loops: CDR1 MNHEY, CDR2 SVGAGI. The V and J ends lost 8 bases and 6 bases, in that order; junction bases with no gene match: 4. The CDR3 here is CASLGQGVNIQYF. Written as DNA, the CDR3 is TGTGCCAGCCTCGGACAGGGGGTAAACATTCAGTACTTC.

The chain employs TRBV9 and TRBJ2-2; D is unresolved. The CDR3 is 15 residues long. Germline lookup yields CDR1 SGDLS and CDR2 YYNGEE. The germline V and J ends were trimmed by 3 bases and 1 base, with 10 bases remaining between them. CDR3 coding DNA: TGTGCCAGCAGCGATCGCCTTAGGAACACCGGGGAGCTGTTTTTT. The encoded protein is CASSDRLRNTGELFF.

This clone was found once. The chain is built from TRBV28 and TRBJ1-2, with D possibly being TRBD1 (5 bases). V gave up 5 bases and J gave up 7 bases, with 11 bases separating them. This CDR3 comprises 12 residues. The germline gives CDR1 MDHEN, CDR2 SYDVKM. CDR3 residues: CASSLGGSGYTF. Written as DNA, the CDR3 is TGTGCCAGCAGTCTCGGGGGGAGTGGCTACACCTTC.

V gene TRBV2 combines with J gene TRBJ2-1; TRBD1 matches 9 bases. This CDR3 has 18 amino acids. The V segment lost 5 bases and the J segment 0 bases; nucleotides outside the gene matches: 11. Germline values: CDR1 SNHLY, CDR2 FYNNEI. CDR3 DNA: TGTGCCAGCAGTCTACGGACAGGGGCGCCCAGCTCCTACAATGAGCAGTTCTTC. Translation: CASSLRTGAPSSYNEQFF.

The chain is built from TRBV18 and TRBJ2-5; 10 nucleotides line up with TRBD1. Germline V gene lookup returns CDR1 KGHSH and CDR2 LQKENI. This CDR3 comprises 15 residues. Unmatched junction bases numbered 5, after V lost 3 bases and J lost 4 bases. DNA for the CDR3: TGTGCCAGCTCACCTGACAGGGGGCGCGCAGAGACCCAGTACTTC. It translates to CASSPDRGRAETQYF.

The V gene is TRBV3-1 (or the pseudogene TRBV3-2), the J gene TRBJ1-1; a weak D match, TRBD1 (6 bases). The V gene lost 2 bases and the J gene lost 1 base, with 8 bases spanning the gap. In germline, CDR1 is LGHDT, CDR2 YNNKEL (reference sequence). This CDR3 contains 14 residues. The CDR3 DNA reads TGTGCCAGCAGCCAAAAGGGACAGAACACTGAAGCTTTCTTT. It specifies CASSQKGQNTEAFF.

The gene calls are TRBV5-5 and TRBJ2-3; 12 nucleotides agree with TRBD2. The CDR3 has 15 residues. The ends lost 5 bases at V and 2 bases at J; junction bases unmatched: 3. CDR1 SGHKS and CDR2 YYEKEE come from the germline V gene (reference sequence). The CDR3 is CASRTSGGHTDTQYF. CDR3 coding DNA: TGTGCCAGCAGGACTAGCGGGGGTCACACAGATACGCAGTATTTT.

The chain couples TRBV3-1 (or the pseudogene TRBV3-2) to TRBJ1-4, with D maybe TRBD1 (5 bases). Germline assignment: CDR1 LGHDT and CDR2 YNNKEL (reference sequence). V lost 1 base and J lost 5, with 14 bases in between. The CDR3 sequence is 16 residues long. CDR3 sequence reads: CASSQGARVSNEKLFF. CDR3 DNA: TGTGCCAGCAGCCAAGGAGCCAGGGTATCCAATGAAAAACTGTTTTTT.

The chain combines TRBV5-4 with TRBJ1-4, with a weak D call TRBD1 (6 bases). V lost 6 bases and J lost 5, with 14 bases in between. Germline V gene sequence: CDR1 SGHNT, CDR2 YYREEE (reference sequence). The CDR3 loop spans 14 amino acids. CDR3 sequence reads: CASNPRGANEKLFF. CDR3 DNA sequence: TGTGCCAGCAACCCACGGGGGGCGAATGAAAAACTGTTTTTT.

CDR3 protein: CASRKTGGNTIYF. The CDR3 region has the DNA TGTGCCAGCAGGAAAACCGGGGGAAACACCATATATTTT. The V call is TRBV7-2, the J call TRBJ1-3; D is ambiguous. Germline CDR1 is SGHTA and CDR2 is FQGNSA. The V and J ends lost 6 bases and 4 bases respectively, with 10 bases between them. The CDR3 has 13 residues.

The chain couples TRBV28 to TRBJ2-2; the D gene is possibly TRBD1 (6 bases). Germline V gene sequence: CDR1 MDHEN, CDR2 SYDVKM. V shed 6 bases and J shed 4 bases, with 15 bases lying between them. The CDR3 consists of 15 residues. CDR3: CASSETGMGTGELFF. CDR3 coding DNA: TGTGCCAGCAGCGAAACAGGGATGGGCACCGGGGAGCTGTTTTTT.

The table lists this clone with a count of one. The rearrangement uses TRBV30 and TRBJ1-6, with a tentative D call TRBD1 (6 bases). With 1 base removed from V and 10 bases from J, the gap between germline ends came to 11 bases. Germline-derived CDR1 and CDR2 are GTSNPN and SVGIG (reference sequence). The CDR3 sequence is 13 residues long. The CDR3 protein is CAWSGAGESPLHF. Here the CDR3 DNA reads TGTGCCTGGAGTGGCGCAGGGGAGTCACCCCTCCACTTT.

The CDR3 here is CASSRGENSYNEQFF. The CDR3, as DNA: TGTGCCAGCAGCCGCGGGGAAAACTCCTACAATGAGCAGTTCTTC. The gene calls are TRBV5-8 and TRBJ2-1, with D possibly matching TRBD2 (6 bases). This CDR3 comprises 15 residues. Trimming stripped 4 bases from V and 0 bases from J, with 11 bases between. From germline, CDR1 is SGHTS and CDR2 YDEGEE.

The V gene is TRBV9, the J gene TRBJ2-7, with 9 bases identical to TRBD1. Germline values: CDR1 SGDLS, CDR2 YYNGEE. Trimming at V came to 4 bases and at J to 1 base, leaving 9 bases not matched to a gene. This CDR3 contains 16 residues. CDR3 in amino acids: CASSPLGTGSSYEQYF. Written as DNA, the CDR3 is TGTGCCAGCAGCCCCCTCGGGACAGGGTCGTCCTACGAGCAGTACTTC. Full variable domain (missing parts from reference TRBV9 and TRBJ2-7): DSGVTQTPKHLITATGQRVTLRCSPRSGDLSVYWYQQSLDQGLQFLIQYYNGEERAKGNILERFSAQQFPDLHSELNLSSLELGDSALYFCASSPLGTGSSYEQYFGPGTRLTVT.

The chain combines TRBV6-1 with TRBJ2-1; D might be TRBD1 (6 bases). The CDR3 consists of 16 residues. The germline V gene encodes CDR1 MNHNS and CDR2 SASEGT. V lost 4 bases and J 2 bases, leaving 15 bases between the germline ends. CDR3 nucleotides: TGTGCCAGCAGTGTCTCCCGGGACAAACCCTACAATGAGCAGTTCTTC. Translation gives CASSVSRDKPYNEQFF.

The chain combines TRBV5-4 with TRBJ2-2; 7 nucleotides line up with TRBD1. This CDR3 has 14 amino acids. The germline CDR1 and CDR2 sequences are SGHNT and YYREEE (reference sequence). V lost 9 bases to trimming and J lost 2 bases; unmatched junction nucleotides: 7. The CDR3 spells CATSYRGNTGELFF. The CDR3 bases are TGTGCCACCTCGTACAGGGGAAACACCGGGGAGCTGTTTTTT.

V usage is TRBV11-2 and J usage is TRBJ1-5; D is unresolved. The length of the CDR3 is 13 residues. The germline V and J ends were trimmed by 0 bases and 9 bases, with 9 bases remaining between them. Per the germline V gene, CDR1 is SGHAT and CDR2 is FQNNGV. As DNA, the CDR3 is TGTGCCAGCAGCTTAGATCTCCGGAGGCCCCAGCATTTT. It encodes CASSLDLRRPQHF.

The chain couples TRBV7-9 to TRBJ2-1, with D maybe TRBD1 (5 bases). V was cut by 1 base and J by 15 bases, with 16 bases left in between. The length of the CDR3 is 13 residues. Germline loops: CDR1 SEHNR, CDR2 FQNEAQ (reference sequence). The CDR3 is CASSLEGSQGWFF. The CDR3 DNA reads as TGTGCCAGCAGCTTAGAGGGAAGCCAGGGTTGGTTCTTC.

The J gene is TRBJ2-7, the V gene TRBV18; possibly TRBD2 for D (5 bases). V was trimmed by 4 bases and J by 2 bases, leaving 15 bases between them. This CDR3 is 15 amino acids long. The germline V gene has CDR1 KGHSH and CDR2 LQKENI. The CDR3 reads CASSQNGGGAYEQYF. The CDR3 bases are TGTGCCAGCTCACAAAATGGCGGAGGAGCCTACGAGCAGTACTTC.

Only one count was recorded for this clone. CDR3 nucleotides: TGTGCCAGCAGCTTAGACCTAGCGGGGGGATCGGATACGCAGTATTTT. This gives the protein CASSLDLAGGSDTQYF. The V and J genes are TRBV7-2 and TRBJ2-3; TRBD2 agrees at 11 bases. The CDR3 covers 16 residues. The germline V gene has CDR1 SGHTA and CDR2 FQGNSA. V was clipped by 1 base and J by 6 bases; unmatched bases: 6.